The 26 T cell receptor beta chains given below trace back to one sample, sequenced in a study of shared clonotypes between healthy human individuals. The method was immunoSEQ multiplex PCR; TCRdb's version includes in-frame clones alone and lacks a portion of them. The sample lists some 380,000 clones, approximately 97% occurring once. The sample taken for sequencing was memory CD8+ T cells sorted from blood. The subset here: CD45RO+ cells pooled with CCR7-negative TemRA cells. These receptors originate from a man aged 30 to 45 in good health.

The table lists this clone with a count of one. This chain links TRBV4-1 with TRBJ1-1; perhaps TRBD1 as D (5 bases). The V gene lost 1 base and the J gene lost 6 bases, with 9 bases spanning the gap. CDR3 length: 13 amino acids. Germline V gives CDR1 MGHRA, CDR2 YSYEKL. CDR3: CASSQGGGAEAFF. The CDR3 nucleotides are TGCGCCAGCAGCCAAGGGGGGGGAGCTGAAGCTTTCTTT.

The chain recombines TRBV18 with TRBJ2-7; 10 positions agree with TRBD2. Germline CDR1 KGHSH, CDR2 LQKENI. The CDR3 is 14 residues long. Trimming removed 5 bases from V and 3 bases from J; junction bases left unmatched: 4. CDR3 bases: TGTGCCAGCTCATTATTAGCGGGGGGCTACGAGCAGTACTTC. Its protein is CASSLLAGGYEQYF.

This chain links TRBV2 with TRBJ2-1, with unresolved D. V gave up 8 bases and J gave up 8 bases, with 16 bases separating them. CDR3 length equals 13 residues. The V gene's germline CDR1 is SNHLY and CDR2 FYNNEI. The CDR3 DNA reads as TGTGCCAGCCAGGTAGCAATTGGAGATGAGCAGTTCTTC. Amino acid sequence: CASQVAIGDEQFF.

This chain links TRBV6-1 with TRBJ2-7, with TRBD2 matching over 8 bases. V lost 7 bases to trimming and J lost 0 bases; unmatched junction nucleotides: 8. Germline CDR1 MNHNS, CDR2 SASEGT. CDR3 size: 15 residues. The CDR3 DNA reads as TGTGCCAGCATCCCCCTCGGGAGGGCCTCCTACGAGCAGTACTTC. This codes for CASIPLGRASYEQYF.

The rearrangement links TRBV28 to TRBJ2-5; 10 nucleotides agree with TRBD2. J gave up 3 bases and V 3 bases, and 10 bases lay outside the gene matches. CDR3 length: 17 amino acids. Germline V CDR1 and CDR2: MDHEN, SYDVKM. The CDR3 region is CASSFTPGAGGKETQYF. CDR3 coding DNA: TGTGCCAGCAGTTTTACCCCCGGAGCGGGGGGGAAAGAGACCCAGTACTTC.

CDR3 protein: CAITPTGTKGYTF. The CDR3 DNA reads as TGTGCCATCACCCCGACAGGGACGAAAGGCTACACCTTC. V and J are TRBV10-3 and TRBJ1-2; 7 positions agree with TRBD1. The CDR3 has 13 residues. Trimming cost V 7 bases and J 8 bases; bases outside gene matches: 10. The V gene's germline CDR1 is ENHRY and CDR2 SYGVKD.

The rearrangement links TRBV6-1 to TRBJ2-3; TRBD1 or TRBD2 may be the D gene (5 bases each). The ends were cut back, 1 base at V and 8 bases at J, with 13 bases in the middle. From germline, CDR1 is MNHNS and CDR2 SASEGT. The CDR3 spans 14 residues. CDR3 DNA: TGTGCCAGCAGTGAAGGGGACCACCTGGGTACGCAGTATTTT. Amino acid sequence: CASSEGDHLGTQYF.

The J gene is TRBJ1-4, the V gene TRBV6-6; D gene unclear. The CDR3 runs to 14 residues. V was clipped by 2 bases and J by 4 bases, with 8 bases between them. Germline assignment: CDR1 MNHNY and CDR2 SVGAGI (reference sequence). The chain's CDR3 is CASSYLYNNEKLFF. The CDR3 nucleotides are TGTGCCAGCAGTTACCTGTATAATAATGAAAAACTGTTTTTT.

This clone occurred once. This chain connects TRBV5-4 to TRBJ1-1; 7 nucleotides line up with TRBD1. The V gene end was trimmed by 1 base and the J gene end by 1 base; junction bases not matched to a gene: 1. This CDR3 is built from 14 residues. Germline CDR1 reads SGHNT; CDR2 reads YYREEE (reference sequence). The CDR3 DNA reads TGTGCCAGCAGCTTGCGGGACAGGAACACTGAAGCTTTCTTT. Translating gives CASSLRDRNTEAFF.

The chain couples TRBV7-2 to TRBJ2-1, with 10 bases aligning to TRBD2. V was clipped by 5 bases and J by 2 bases; unmatched bases: 3. The CDR3 is made up of 15 amino acids. CDR1 and CDR2 from the germline V gene are SGHTA and FQGNSA. In DNA, the CDR3 is TGTGCCAGCAGCGCCGGGACTAGCGCCTACAATGAGCAGTTCTTC. Translating gives CASSAGTSAYNEQFF.

This clone occurred once. The chain carries TRBV30 and TRBJ2-3; D not resolved. The V gene's germline CDR1 is GTSNPN and CDR2 SVGIG (reference sequence). Trimming removed 0 bases at V and 5 bases at J, with 9 bases between. This CDR3 is 13 amino acids long. Here the CDR3 reads CAWSVEDGDTQYF. In DNA, the CDR3 is TGTGCCTGGAGTGTAGAGGATGGAGATACGCAGTATTTT.

The rearrangement joins TRBV28 to TRBJ2-3, with a weak D call TRBD1 (7 bases). V dropped 10 bases and J dropped 1 base, with 18 bases sitting between them. The germline V gene has CDR1 MDHEN and CDR2 SYDVKM. The CDR3 has 15 residues. The CDR3 spells CATKRGGTGTDTQYF. As DNA, the CDR3 is TGTGCCACCAAGCGCGGCGGGACAGGCACAGATACGCAGTATTTT.

The V call is TRBV6-1, the J call TRBJ2-7; 7 nucleotides align to TRBD2. This CDR3 is 14 amino acids long. In germline, CDR1 is MNHNS, CDR2 SASEGT. V lost 3 bases to trimming and J lost 0 bases; unmatched junction nucleotides: 2. In DNA, the CDR3 is TGTGCCAGCAGTGACCAGCGGGGCTCCTACGAGCAGTACTTC. Its protein is CASSDQRGSYEQYF.

In its sample, this clone was seen once. V and J are TRBV4-1 and TRBJ2-1; D possibly corresponds to TRBD2 (5 bases). Germline V lookup: CDR1 MGHRA, CDR2 YSYEKL. The CDR3 runs to 16 residues. The V gene lost 1 base and the J gene lost 5 bases, with 15 bases spanning the gap. CDR3 in amino acids: CASSQVSASQHNEQFF. The DNA for the CDR3 is TGCGCCAGCAGCCAAGTATCGGCTAGCCAACACAATGAGCAGTTCTTC.

This sequence joins TRBV10-3 and TRBJ2-2; the match to TRBD2 covers 11 bases. V gave up 2 bases and J gave up 6 bases; unmatched junction bases: 5. The CDR3 spans 16 residues. Germline V gene data show CDR1 as ENHRY and CDR2 as SYGVKD. CDR3 protein: CAISEGTSGRAGELFF. The CDR3, as DNA: TGTGCCATCAGTGAGGGGACTAGCGGAAGGGCCGGGGAGCTGTTTTTT.

This chain joins TRBV30 and TRBJ1-2, with 7 bases identical to TRBD1. Per germline, CDR1 GTSNPN and CDR2 SVGIG (reference sequence). CDR3 length: 15 residues. Trimming removed 3 bases from V and 10 bases from J; junction bases left unmatched: 17. Written as DNA, the CDR3 is TGTGCCTGGAGGACAGGGTGGAGGCAAACACCTGACTACACCTTC. The encoded protein is CAWRTGWRQTPDYTF.

V is TRBV7-9 and J is TRBJ1-3, with D unresolved. The V gene's germline CDR1 is SEHNR and CDR2 FQNEAQ (reference sequence). The CDR3 sequence is 14 residues long. Trimming took off 5 bases at V and 4 bases at J, with 12 bases between the two ends. The CDR3 sequence is CASSDRVAGNTIYF. The CDR3 region has the DNA TGTGCCAGCAGCGACCGTGTCGCCGGAAACACCATATATTTT.

The chain carries TRBV11-2 and TRBJ2-4; D not resolved. With 4 bases removed from V and 7 bases from J, the gap between germline ends came to 14 bases. Germline-derived CDR1 and CDR2 are SGHAT and FQNNGV. The CDR3 runs to 14 residues. In DNA form, the CDR3 reads TGTGCCAGCAGCTCTCTGGTGGGAAGGAACATTCAGTACTTC. Protein product: CASSSLVGRNIQYF.

This rearrangement joins TRBV30 to TRBJ2-5, with 11 bases lining up with TRBD2. The CDR3 has 14 amino acids. Germline CDR1 reads GTSNPN; CDR2 reads SVGIG (reference sequence). V lost 4 bases to trimming and J lost 5 bases; unmatched junction nucleotides: 6. CDR3 DNA: TGTGCCTGGAAACTAGCGGGAGCTCCGGAGACCCAGTACTTC. It translates to CAWKLAGAPETQYF.

The rearrangement uses TRBV19 and TRBJ2-7, with D unclear. There are 14 residues in the CDR3. Germline V gives CDR1 LNHDA, CDR2 SQIVND (reference sequence). V was shortened by 6 bases and J by 3 bases, with 15 bases between the two germline ends. The CDR3 nucleotides read TGTGCCAGTAGCCGCAATCTAGGGTTCTACGAGCAGTACTTC. Translating it yields CASSRNLGFYEQYF.

This clone has only one observation. The chain combines TRBV7-9 with TRBJ1-1, with a tentative D call TRBD1 (5 bases). The CDR3 runs to 15 residues. CDR1 and CDR2 (germline): SEHNR, FQNEAQ (reference sequence). The V end was cut by 1 base, the J end by 3 bases, with 12 bases between. In DNA, the CDR3 is TGTGCCAGCAGCTTAGGGCAGGGAATGGACACTGAAGCTTTCTTT. Its protein product is CASSLGQGMDTEAFF. Full variable domain (missing parts from reference TRBV7-9 and TRBJ1-1): DTGVSQNPRHKITKRGQNVTFRCDPISEHNRLYWYRQTLGQGPEFLTYFQNEAQLEKSRLLSDRFSAERPKGSFSTLEIQRTEQGDSAMYLCASSLGQGMDTEAFFGQGTRLTVV.

The rearrangement links TRBV19 to TRBJ2-1, with TRBD2 identical over 7 bases. Per the germline V gene, CDR1 is LNHDA and CDR2 is SQIVND (reference sequence). After removal of 4 bases from V and 4 bases from J, the junction contained 4 bases not matched to a gene. This CDR3 contains 14 residues. CDR3 amino acids: CASSRGLTYNEQFF. For the CDR3, the DNA is TGTGCCAGTAGTAGGGGACTAACTTACAATGAGCAGTTCTTC.

The V call is TRBV7-2, the J call TRBJ2-7, with 9 bases that match TRBD2. The CDR3 is 16 amino acids. CDR1 is SGHTA, CDR2 FQGNSA, per germline. J gave up 4 bases and V 5 bases, and 12 bases lay outside the gene matches. This chain's CDR3 is CASSPDRISGRYEQYF. The CDR3 DNA follows: TGTGCCAGCAGCCCAGACCGGATTAGCGGGAGATACGAGCAGTACTTC.

Turning to this clone: This CDR3 is also generated by other DNA sequences in the sample. The chain uses TRBV5-5 and TRBJ1-5; no reliable D call. The V gene lost 0 bases and the J gene lost 2 bases, with 3 bases spanning the gap. Germline V lookup: CDR1 SGHKS, CDR2 YYEKEE (reference sequence). The CDR3 totals 13 residues. CDR3 DNA sequence: TGTGCCAGCAGCTTGGACGGCAATCAGCCCCAGCATTTT. Amino acids: CASSLDGNQPQHF.

This chain links TRBV19 with TRBJ1-1; TRBD1 is a possible D gene (6 bases). CDR1 and CDR2 from the germline V gene are LNHDA and SQIVND (reference sequence). This CDR3 is 16 amino acids long. The V and J ends lost 4 bases and 0 bases respectively, with 15 bases between them. The CDR3 nucleotides are TGTGCCAGTAGTACCCCCCCCGGGACAATGAACACTGAAGCTTTCTTT. It encodes CASSTPPGTMNTEAFF.

This chain uses TRBV15 with TRBJ1-1, with D unresolved. Between the trimmed V and J ends, which lost 5 bases and 1 base, there was a span of 5 bases. CDR1 and CDR2 from the germline V gene are LNHNV and YYDKDF (reference sequence). This CDR3 contains 12 residues. CDR3 loop: CATSVWNTEAFF. CDR3 sequence (DNA): TGTGCCACCAGCGTATGGAACACTGAAGCTTTCTTT.